This is a list of T cell receptor beta chains from one sample in a study of early T cells in non-severe SARS-CoV-2 infection. TCRdb reprocessed the 5' RACE reads with MiXCR, giving one entry per CDR3 protein. This sample carries tens of thousands of distinct CDR3 sequences, around 5% of them seen once, and the ten largest clones take 25% to 30%. The material sequenced was whole blood. These receptors were taken from an adult who was a healthcare worker with PCR-confirmed SARS-CoV-2 infection or an uninfected control (not recorded which). Both conserved end residues are part of each CDR3. The D gene is left open where the match is weak. The listing skips clone size in some rows; elsewhere it reads once, few, many or a size class.

j_gene: TRBJ2-2; v_gene: TRBV7-9; abundance: many; d_gene: NA; CDR3aa: CASSFGSGELFF; CDR3nt: TGTGCCAGCAGCTTTGGTTCCGGGGAGCTGTTTTTT
j_gene: TRBJ1-2; v_gene: TRBV5-1; abundance: NA; d_gene: NA; CDR3aa: CASSLENYGYTF; CDR3nt: TGCGCCAGCAGCTTGGAGAACTATGGCTACACCTTC
j_gene: TRBJ2-3; v_gene: TRBV5-1; abundance: few; d_gene: NA; CDR3aa: CASSLGFSTDTQYF; CDR3nt: TGCGCCAGCAGCTTGGGTTTCTCCACAGATACGCAGTATTTT
j_gene: TRBJ1-6; v_gene: TRBV19; abundance: many; d_gene: NA; CDR3aa: CASSISLGSPLHF; CDR3nt: TGTGCCAGTAGTATCAGTCTCGGCTCACCCCTCCACTTT
j_gene: TRBJ2-1; v_gene: TRBV6-2/TRBV6-3; abundance: many; d_gene: NA; CDR3aa: CASSYGEALYNEQFF; CDR3nt: TGTGCCAGCAGTTACGGGGAGGCCCTATACAATGAGCAGTTCTTC
j_gene: TRBJ1-6; v_gene: TRBV24-1; abundance: NA; d_gene: NA; CDR3aa: CATPRSGFRSPLHF; CDR3nt: TGTGCCACCCCCCGGTCGGGTTTTCGATCACCCCTCCACTTT
j_gene: TRBJ2-2; v_gene: TRBV30; abundance: many; d_gene: TRBD2; CDR3aa: CAWRRSGEETGELFF; CDR3nt: TGTGCCTGGAGGCGTAGCGGGGAGGAAACCGGGGAGCTGTTTTTT
j_gene: TRBJ2-4; v_gene: TRBV5-1; abundance: NA; d_gene: TRBD1; CDR3aa: CASSGQGGWRDSKNIQYF; CDR3nt: TGCGCCAGCAGCGGACAGGGGGGATGGAGAGACTCCAAAAACATTCAGTACTTC
j_gene: TRBJ2-6; v_gene: TRBV7-6; abundance: many; d_gene: NA; CDR3aa: CASSSPYSGANVLTF; CDR3nt: TGTGCCAGCAGCTCGCCCTACTCTGGGGCCAACGTCCTGACTTTC
j_gene: TRBJ1-5; v_gene: TRBV6-5; abundance: NA; d_gene: NA; CDR3aa: CASMSRGQPQHF; CDR3nt: TGTGCCAGCATGTCCAGGGGCCAGCCCCAGCATTTT
j_gene: TRBJ2-5; v_gene: TRBV19; abundance: NA; d_gene: NA; CDR3aa: CASMGQAQTQYF; CDR3nt: TGTGCCAGTATGGGACAAGCACAGACCCAGTACTTC
j_gene: TRBJ2-6; v_gene: TRBV5-5; abundance: many; d_gene: TRBD1; CDR3aa: CASSPGQGVLSSGANVLTF; CDR3nt: TGTGCCAGCAGCCCCGGACAGGGGGTTTTAAGCTCTGGGGCCAACGTCCTGACTTTC
j_gene: TRBJ2-5; v_gene: TRBV7-2; abundance: NA; d_gene: TRBD2; CDR3aa: CASSWTSGETQYF; CDR3nt: TGTGCCAGCAGCTGGACTAGCGGGGAGACCCAGTACTTC
j_gene: TRBJ2-5; v_gene: TRBV12-3/TRBV12-4; abundance: NA; d_gene: TRBD1; CDR3aa: CASRLEGARETQYF; CDR3nt: TGTGCCAGCAGGCTTGAGGGGGCGCGAGAGACCCAGTACTTC
j_gene: TRBJ1-3; v_gene: TRBV6-5; abundance: many; d_gene: NA; CDR3aa: CASSYSRSVLLGGNTIYF; CDR3nt: TGTGCCAGCAGTTACTCGAGATCCGTGCTCTTAGGTGGAAACACCATATATTTT
j_gene: TRBJ1-1; v_gene: TRBV30; abundance: many; d_gene: NA; CDR3aa: CAWSVGGTNTEAFF; CDR3nt: TGTGCCTGGAGTGTCGGGGGAACGAACACTGAAGCTTTCTTT
j_gene: TRBJ2-1; v_gene: TRBV5-4; abundance: many; d_gene: NA; CDR3aa: CASSLGSPSNNEQFF; CDR3nt: TGTGCCAGCAGCTTGGGATCCCCCTCTAACAATGAGCAGTTCTTC
j_gene: TRBJ2-7; v_gene: TRBV3-1; abundance: few; d_gene: TRBD1; CDR3aa: CASSQPTGGLYEQYF; CDR3nt: TGTGCCAGCAGCCAACCAACAGGGGGCCTCTACGAGCAGTACTTC
j_gene: TRBJ2-7; v_gene: TRBV7-9; abundance: many; d_gene: TRBD2; CDR3aa: CASSYGGLDLYEQYF; CDR3nt: TGTGCCAGCAGCTATGGAGGACTAGATCTCTACGAGCAGTACTTC
j_gene: TRBJ2-4; v_gene: TRBV11-2; abundance: many; d_gene: NA; CDR3aa: CASSLGEENIQYF; CDR3nt: TGTGCCAGCAGCTTAGGAGAGGAAAACATTCAGTACTTC
j_gene: TRBJ1-5; v_gene: TRBV30; abundance: many; d_gene: TRBD1; CDR3aa: CAWSTGGGNQPQHF; CDR3nt: TGTGCCTGGAGTACAGGGGGAGGCAATCAGCCCCAGCATTTT
j_gene: TRBJ1-2; v_gene: TRBV2; abundance: many; d_gene: TRBD1; CDR3aa: CASSTRDRGSDGYTF; CDR3nt: TGTGCCAGCAGTACCCGGGACAGGGGATCGGATGGCTACACCTTC
j_gene: TRBJ2-5; v_gene: TRBV7-2; abundance: many; d_gene: NA; CDR3aa: CASSTRREETQYF; CDR3nt: TGTGCCAGCAGCACCCGCCGGGAAGAGACCCAGTACTTC
j_gene: TRBJ1-1; v_gene: TRBV7-2; abundance: NA; d_gene: NA; CDR3aa: CASTQGAIYTDAFF; CDR3nt: TGTGCCAGCACCCAAGGCGCCATCTACACTGACGCTTTCTTT
j_gene: TRBJ2-1; v_gene: TRBV20-1; abundance: many; d_gene: NA; CDR3aa: CSANHRGGRSYNEQFF; CDR3nt: TGCAGTGCCAACCACCGTGGGGGGCGATCCTACAATGAGCAGTTCTTC
j_gene: TRBJ1-3; v_gene: TRBV5-1; abundance: few; d_gene: NA; CDR3aa: CASSSESGNTIYF; CDR3nt: TGCGCCAGCAGCTCAGAAAGTGGAAACACCATATATTTT
j_gene: TRBJ2-1; v_gene: TRBV9; abundance: large; d_gene: NA; CDR3aa: CASSVGAGEAYNEQFF; CDR3nt: TGTGCCAGCAGCGTAGGTGCAGGGGAAGCCTACAATGAGCAGTTCTTC
j_gene: TRBJ1-6; v_gene: TRBV20-1; abundance: medium-sized; d_gene: TRBD1; CDR3aa: CSAQSGTENSPLHF; CDR3nt: TGCAGTGCCCAGTCCGGGACAGAAAATTCACCCCTCCACTTT
j_gene: TRBJ1-1; v_gene: TRBV12-3/TRBV12-4; abundance: few; d_gene: NA; CDR3aa: CASKWGISNTEAFF; CDR3nt: TGTGCCAGCAAATGGGGGATTTCGAACACTGAAGCTTTCTTT
j_gene: TRBJ1-2; v_gene: TRBV29-1; abundance: many; d_gene: TRBD1; CDR3aa: CSTSDRADYGYTF; CDR3nt: TGCAGCACATCGGACAGGGCAGACTATGGCTACACCTTC
j_gene: TRBJ2-7; v_gene: TRBV28; abundance: many; d_gene: NA; CDR3aa: CASSNPREFRGYF; CDR3nt: TGTGCCAGCAGTAACCCCCGGGAATTTCGAGGGTACTTC
j_gene: TRBJ2-7; v_gene: TRBV30; abundance: many; d_gene: TRBD1; CDR3aa: CAWSVGGQQSAYF; CDR3nt: TGTGCCTGGAGTGTAGGGGGCCAGCAGTCGGCGTACTTC